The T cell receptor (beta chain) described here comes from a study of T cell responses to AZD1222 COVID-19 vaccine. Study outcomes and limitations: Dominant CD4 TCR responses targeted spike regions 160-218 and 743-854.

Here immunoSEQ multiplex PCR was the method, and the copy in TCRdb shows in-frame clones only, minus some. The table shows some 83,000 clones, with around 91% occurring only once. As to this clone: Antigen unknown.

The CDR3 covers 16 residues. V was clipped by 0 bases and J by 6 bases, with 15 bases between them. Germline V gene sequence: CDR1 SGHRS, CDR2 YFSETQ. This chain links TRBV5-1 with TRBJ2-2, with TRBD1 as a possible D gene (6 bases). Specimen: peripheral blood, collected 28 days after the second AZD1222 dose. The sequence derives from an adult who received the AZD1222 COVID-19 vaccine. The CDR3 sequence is CASSLGPDSPSGELFF. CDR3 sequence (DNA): TGCGCCAGCAGCTTGGGGCCGGACAGTCCGTCCGGGGAGCTGTTTTTT.